This entry features one T cell receptor (beta chain) sequence. No antigen is known for it. The read halts 3 residues ahead of the CDR3 end, with the missing end drawn from the germline J gene. This sample is drawn from a study of T cells in women clearing cervical HPV infection. The data were produced by immunoSEQ multiplex PCR, yet TCRdb's version contains in-frame clones alone and is incomplete. This repertoire includes under 45,000 clones. J lost 4 bases, V lost 0 bases, and 6 bases had no gene match. Germline loops: CDR1 SGHRS, CDR2 YFSETQ. The CDR3 is 15 amino acids. Study observations and caveats: TRBV6-7 abundance was lower in cases than controls (about 0.099% versus 0.16%). Associations may precede or follow infection; HPV-specific or memory T cells were not isolated.

The receptor was isolated from a woman between 18 and 75 years old with a cervical HPV16 infection that either progressed to CIN3+ or cleared (not recorded which). The chain joins TRBV5-1 to TRBJ1-1; 7 bases agree with TRBD1. The sequenced sample consisted of blood buffy coat. The CDR3: CASSLGTGVFTEAFF. Incomplete CDR3 DNA: TGCGCCAGCAGCTTGGGGACAGGAGTTTTCACTGAA. The entire variable domain, with the rest obtained from reference TRBV5-1 and TRBJ1-1, is as follows: KAGVTQTPRYLIKTRGQQVTLSCSPISGHRSVSWYQQTPGQGLQFLFEYFSETQRNKGNFPGRFSGRQFSNSRSEMNVSTLELGDSALYLCASSLGTGVFTEAFFGQGTRLTVV.